These 16 T cell receptor beta chains share one sample of origin, sequenced in a study of T cell repertoires in cytomegalovirus infection. No antigens are known for them. TCRdb processed the reads anew with MiXCR; each CDR3 protein has one entry. The data show some 940,000 distinct CDR3 sequences, with 30% to 40% seen just once and around an eighth held by the top ten. The source material was cultured CD8+ T cells from PBMCs, sampled from culture after CMV antigen stimulation. The receptors were sampled from a human donor in good health (CMV status not recorded). Some clones in this sample may be carry-over from other donors' samples.

This chain connects TRBV20-1 to TRBJ2-1; D not resolved. The CDR3 has 14 amino acids. Germline loops: CDR1 DFQATT, CDR2 SNEGSKA (reference sequence). Trimming shortened V by 0 bases and J by 0 bases, and 6 bases separated the two germline ends. The chain's CDR3 is CSARDSSSYNEQFF. In DNA, the CDR3 is TGCAGTGCTAGAGATTCCAGCTCCTACAATGAGCAGTTCTTC.

The rearrangement uses TRBV20-1 and TRBJ2-1; unclear D gene. The V gene's germline CDR1 is DFQATT and CDR2 SNEGSKA (reference sequence). V was clipped by 2 bases and J by 9 bases, with 11 bases between them. This CDR3 region has 12 residues. CDR3 loop: CSARQTLTEQFF. DNA of the CDR3: TGCAGTGCTAGACAGACCCTAACTGAGCAGTTCTTC.

The genes are TRBV18 and TRBJ2-7; 7 nucleotides align to TRBD1. V trimming: 6 bases; J trimming: 3 bases; junction bases outside the gene matches: 5. The CDR3 totals 13 residues. Germline V lookup: CDR1 KGHSH, CDR2 LQKENI. CDR3 residues: CASSTGSNYEQYF. In DNA form, the CDR3 reads TGTGCCAGCTCGACAGGGAGCAACTACGAGCAGTACTTC.

The chain is built from TRBV12-3 or TRBV12-4 and TRBJ1-1; maybe TRBD1 (5 bases). This CDR3 has 14 amino acids. The V gene lost 2 bases and the J gene lost 11 bases, with 18 bases spanning the gap. The CDR3 reads CASSLTGLLEGAFF. For the CDR3, the DNA is TGTGCCAGCAGTTTAACAGGTCTCCTCGAGGGGGCTTTCTTT.

The CDR3 bases are TGTGCCAGCAACCCCGGGACAAGGGACACTGAAGCTTTCTTT. It encodes CASNPGTRDTEAFF. The chain is built from TRBV27 and TRBJ1-1; D perhaps matches TRBD1 (6 bases). Trimming pared 7 bases from V and 3 bases from J, leaving 15 bases between. This CDR3 contains 14 residues. Germline V CDR1 and CDR2: MNHEY, SMNVEV (reference sequence).

The CDR3 coding sequence is TGTGCCAGCAGCCCCGTGGACAGTCCACTTTACGAGCAGTACGTC. Protein product: CASSPVDSPLYEQYV. The chain uses TRBV11-1 and TRBJ2-7; TRBD1 is a possible D gene (6 bases). V was pared by 5 bases and J by 4 bases, with 18 bases between. The CDR3 covers 15 residues. CDR1 and CDR2 from the germline V gene are SGHAT and FQDESV (reference sequence).

DNA of the CDR3: TGCGCCAGCAGCCAAGATTACAGCCCCAACACTGAAGCTTTCTTT. This encodes CASSQDYSPNTEAFF. The chain links TRBV4-1 to TRBJ1-1; D remains unclear. V was trimmed by 0 bases and J by 2 bases, leaving 10 bases between them. The germline CDR1 and CDR2 sequences are MGHRA and YSYEKL. CDR3 length: 15 amino acids.

There are many counts of this clonotype. V usage is TRBV7-2 and J usage is TRBJ2-3, with a weak D call TRBD2 (5 bases). Germline values: CDR1 SGHTA, CDR2 FQGNSA. The germline V and J ends were trimmed by 5 bases and 5 bases, with 23 bases remaining between them. The CDR3 runs 17 residues. The CDR3 protein is CASSPDGSWGLLDTQYF. CDR3 in DNA: TGTGCCAGCAGCCCTGATGGGAGCTGGGGATTACTAGATACGCAGTATTTT.

DNA for the CDR3: TGTGCCAGCAGGCCGCCTTTTGGGGGCAATGAGCAGTTCTTC. This translates into CASRPPFGGNEQFF. The chain recombines TRBV28 with TRBJ2-1; D possibly uses TRBD1 or TRBD2 (5 bases each). The CDR3 has 14 residues. Trimming took 6 bases from V and 6 from J, leaving 15 bases between them. Germline CDR1 and CDR2: MDHEN and SYDVKM. Full variable domain (missing parts from reference TRBV28 and TRBJ2-1): DVKVTQSSRYLVKRTGEKVFLECVQDMDHENMFWYRQDPGLGLRLIYFSYDVKMKEKGDIPEGYSVSREKKERFSLILESASTNQTSMYLCASRPPFGGNEQFFGPGTRLTVL.

The chain links TRBV2 to TRBJ2-3; D is unresolved. Trimming took 2 bases from V and 4 from J, leaving 10 bases between them. Germline CDR1 is SNHLY and CDR2 is FYNNEI. This CDR3 spans 14 amino acids. The CDR3 sequence is CASSERRGADTQYF. The CDR3 DNA follows: TGTGCCAGCAGTGAAAGACGCGGCGCAGATACGCAGTATTTT.

This clonotype has a single count. The CDR3 is CASSHSGGVYYEQYF. In DNA form, the CDR3 reads TGTGCCAGCAGTCATAGCGGGGGAGTATACTACGAGCAGTACTTC. The J gene is TRBJ2-7, the V gene TRBV12-3 or TRBV12-4, with 9 bases fitting TRBD2. The CDR3 length is 15 residues. V lost 5 bases to trimming and J lost 3 bases; unmatched junction nucleotides: 8.

The chain has TRBV27 and TRBJ2-1; TRBD2 matches 7 bases. Unmatched junction bases numbered 6, after V lost 2 bases and J lost 5 bases. CDR3 size: 15 residues. CDR1 is MNHEY and CDR2 is SMNVEV in the germline V gene (reference sequence). The CDR3 region is CASSLLAAGNNEQFF. CDR3 nucleotides: TGTGCCAGCAGTTTACTAGCGGCCGGGAACAATGAGCAGTTCTTC.

CDR3 region: CASSLKDYETQYF. The CDR3 DNA is TGTGCCAGCAGCTTAAAGGACTATGAGACCCAGTACTTC. J is TRBJ2-5 and V is TRBV7-6; a possible D gene is TRBD2 (6 bases). This CDR3 is 13 amino acids long. V was pared by 2 bases and J by 5 bases, with 9 bases between. From germline, CDR1 is SGHVS and CDR2 FNYEAQ.

Only a few counts were recorded for this clonotype. The gene calls are TRBV28 and TRBJ1-5, with D possibly TRBD1 on 5 matching bases. The ends were cut back, 3 bases at V and 6 bases at J, with 15 bases in the middle. The CDR3 runs to 15 residues. Per germline, CDR1 MDHEN and CDR2 SYDVKM. CDR3 DNA: TGTGCCAGCAGTTTGAGCAGGGAGGGAATTCAGCCCCAGCATTTT. This gives the protein CASSLSREGIQPQHF.

The chain recombines TRBV7-2 with TRBJ2-5; 16 nucleotides align to TRBD2. Germline CDR1 is SGHTA and CDR2 is FQGNSA. CDR3 size: 18 residues. V was clipped by 5 bases and J by 5 bases; unmatched bases: 11. CDR3 coding DNA: TGTGCCAGCAGCCTCGGGACTAGCGGGGGGGCCTTGGTTGAGACCCAGTACTTC. Protein: CASSLGTSGGALVETQYF. Drawing the rest from reference TRBV7-2 and TRBJ2-5, the complete variable domain is GAGVSQSPSNKVTEKGKDVELRCDPISGHTALYWYRQSLGQGLEFLIYFQGNSAPDKSGLPSDRFSAERTGGSVSTLTIQRTQQEDSAVYLCASSLGTSGGALVETQYFGPGTRLLVL.

The chain links TRBV6-6 to TRBJ1-4; 8 bases are shared with TRBD1. This CDR3 comprises 14 residues. V lost 5 bases, J lost 8 bases, and 7 bases stayed unmatched. In germline, CDR1 is MNHNY, CDR2 SVGAGI (reference sequence). CDR3 residues: CASSNADRAEKLFF. The CDR3 nucleotides read TGTGCCAGCAGTAACGCGGACAGGGCGGAAAAACTGTTTTTT.